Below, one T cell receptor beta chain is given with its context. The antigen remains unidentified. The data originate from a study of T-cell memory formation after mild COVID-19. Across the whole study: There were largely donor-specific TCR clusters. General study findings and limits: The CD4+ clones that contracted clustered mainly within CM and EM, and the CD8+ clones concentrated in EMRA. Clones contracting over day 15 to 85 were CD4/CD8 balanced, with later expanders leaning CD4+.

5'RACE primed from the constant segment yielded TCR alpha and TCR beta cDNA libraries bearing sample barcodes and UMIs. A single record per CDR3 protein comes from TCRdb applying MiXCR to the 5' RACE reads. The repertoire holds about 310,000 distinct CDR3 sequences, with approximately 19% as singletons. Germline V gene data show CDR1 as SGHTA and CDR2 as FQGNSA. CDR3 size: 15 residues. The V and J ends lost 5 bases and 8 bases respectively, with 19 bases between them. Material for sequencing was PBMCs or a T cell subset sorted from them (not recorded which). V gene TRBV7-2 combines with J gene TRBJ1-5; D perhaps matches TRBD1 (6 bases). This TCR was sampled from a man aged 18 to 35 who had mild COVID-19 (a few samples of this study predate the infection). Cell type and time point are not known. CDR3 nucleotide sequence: TGTGCCAGCAGCATCGAGGGGGGTAGGATAAAGCCCCAGCATTTT. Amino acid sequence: CASSIEGGRIKPQHF. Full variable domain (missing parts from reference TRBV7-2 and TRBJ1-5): GAGVSQSPSNKVTEKGKDVELRCDPISGHTALYWYRQSLGQGLEFLIYFQGNSAPDKSGLPSDRFSAERTGGSVSTLTIQRTQQEDSAVYLCASSIEGGRIKPQHFGDGTRLSIL.